This is a list of T cell receptor beta chains from one sample in a study of shared clonotypes between healthy human individuals. The protocol was immunoSEQ multiplex PCR, while the TCRdb copy is restricted to in-frame clones and leaves out a portion. Seen here are more than 2 million clones, about 95% observed once, and the top ten hold about 1.1%. Material for sequencing was naive CD8+ T cells sorted from blood. The receptors were gathered from a man younger than 35 in good health. Both conserved end residues are part of each CDR3. D genes are given only for firm matches.

d_call	v_call	j_call	cdr3_aa
TRBD1	TRBV6-1	TRBJ1-2	CASSEAPGTAFYGYTF
TRBD1	TRBV5-6	TRBJ1-2	CASSSQGTGDYGYTF
.	TRBV7-9	TRBJ2-2	CANQDSEGTGELFF
TRBD1	TRBV28	TRBJ2-7	CASSLGQGYEQYF
TRBD1	TRBV7-6	TRBJ1-1	CASSLDYRTGMNTEAFF
.	TRBV28	TRBJ2-7	CASSLIGSSGQYF
.	TRBV16	TRBJ2-7	CASSQGRDFGTYEQYF
.	TRBV7-9	TRBJ2-1	CASSLNPGINEQFF
TRBD1	TRBV4-1	TRBJ2-5	CASSQIGQEETQYF
.	TRBV7-2	TRBJ2-7	CASGSYGYEQYF
TRBD1	TRBV11-2	TRBJ2-7	CASSPGRRGHHEQYF
TRBD2	TRBV10-2	TRBJ2-7	CASSVASGGGSYEQYF
.	TRBV4-1	TRBJ2-1	CASSQEPATGEQFF
.	TRBV12-2	TRBJ2-7	CASRLVHPTHFEQYF
.	TRBV7-9	TRBJ1-1	CASSLAPGTEAFF
TRBD2	TRBV9	TRBJ2-3	CASTEAGGSTDTQYF
.	TRBV7-7	TRBJ2-1	CASSAKEALMNEQFF
.	TRBV9	TRBJ1-1	CASSAEGGANTEAFF
TRBD1	TRBV5-1	TRBJ2-6	CASSPIPGTGAGANVLTF
TRBD2	TRBV7-2	TRBJ2-7	CASSGIGLAGGPYEQYF
TRBD1	TRBV5-1	TRBJ2-7	CASSQRDRGSYEQYF
.	TRBV6-5	TRBJ2-3	CASSLFRDMDTDTQYF
.	TRBV10-3	TRBJ2-5	CAISESFDETVQETQYF
.	TRBV30	TRBJ1-2	CAWEGPEGGYTF
.	TRBV5-4	TRBJ2-7	CASSPQDSSYEQYF
TRBD1	TRBV27	TRBJ2-7	CASSLAPGTGSYEQYF
TRBD1	TRBV19	TRBJ2-3	CASSSGTGTTDTQYF
TRBD2	TRBV11-3	TRBJ2-7	CASSETSESSYEQYF
.	TRBV19	TRBJ1-6	CASSIGGAAYNSPLHF
.	TRBV4-1	TRBJ2-1	CASSQEKTYNEQFF
.	TRBV6-5	TRBJ1-6	CASSYSINSPLHF
.	TRBV19	TRBJ2-7	CASSIEGLGTFGAEQYF
.	TRBV2	TRBJ1-5	CASRETESNQPQHF
.	TRBV6-5	TRBJ2-7	CASSYSVDGGAEQYF
.	TRBV10-1	TRBJ1-1	CASSESYGTNTEAFF
.	TRBV2	TRBJ2-3	CASSTGLKVTDTQYF
TRBD2	TRBV28	TRBJ2-5	CASHLAGVVETQYF
.	TRBV9	TRBJ1-2	CASSENSLGAGYGYTF
TRBD2	TRBV7-2	TRBJ2-7	CASGYPASSGRTYEQYF
.	TRBV4-1	TRBJ2-1	CASSHPWDGNEQFF
.	TRBV28	TRBJ2-2	CASTLFMGGELTGELFF
.	TRBV7-8	TRBJ2-1	CASSPRGRQSSYNEQFF
TRBD1	TRBV27	TRBJ1-1	CASTLGGANTEAFF
.	TRBV12-2	TRBJ1-4	CASRWGQQATNEKLFF
TRBD2	TRBV7-3	TRBJ2-3	CASSPERGASTDTQYF
TRBD1	TRBV5-1	TRBJ2-7	CASSGDSYEQYF
TRBD1	TRBV6-1	TRBJ1-2	CASSGTGTGDYGYTF